This TCR beta chain was found in a study of blood T cell repertoires in COVID-19. The data were produced by immunoSEQ multiplex PCR, yet TCRdb's version contains in-frame clones alone and is incomplete. The sample holds about 330,000 clones, 65% to 90% seen once. This clone came up once. An end of the junction does not agree with germline; a read error may underlie this. The specimen sequenced was peripheral blood. This clonotype was obtained from a human donor in a cohort sampled during active COVID-19.

CDR3 loop: CAWTTQGATEAFF. In nucleotides, the CDR3 is TGTGCTTGGACCACGCAGGGTGCCACTGAAGCTTTCTTT. The chain has TRBV30 and TRBJ1-1, with D possibly TRBD1 on 5 matching bases. This CDR3 is built from 13 residues. Germline CDR1 GTSNPN, CDR2 SVGIG (reference sequence).